These 17 T cell receptor beta chains originate from one sample sequenced in a study of cytomegalovirus exposure and HLA in healthy donors. The PCR used 60 Vbeta and 13 Jbeta primers. The assay was immunoSEQ multiplex PCR, and TCRdb's table has in-frame clones only and misses some. Found here are 150,000 or so clones, around three quarters of them singletons; the top ten hold 1.5% to 1.8%. What was sequenced was PBMCs. These receptor sequences come from a man aged 40-55 years in good health and CMV-seronegative.

In this sample, this clone turned up a few times. The genes are TRBV10-2 and TRBJ2-1; 10 nucleotides agree with TRBD2. Germline lookup yields CDR1 WSHSY and CDR2 SAAADI. The CDR3 has 15 residues. The junction had 8 bases not matched to a gene; V was cut back by 4 bases and J by 8 bases. CDR3 sequence reads: CASSGSSGSIYEQFF. CDR3 coding DNA: TGCGCCAGCAGTGGGTCTAGCGGGAGTATTTATGAGCAGTTCTTC.

This clone was picked up one time. The rearrangement joins TRBV6-1 to TRBJ1-5, with 7 bases that match TRBD1. V trimming: 0 bases; J trimming: 5 bases; junction bases outside the gene matches: 10. Germline CDR1 is MNHNS and CDR2 is SASEGT. The CDR3 runs 17 residues. The CDR3 coding sequence is TGTGCCAGCAGTGAAGCACCCAGGGGGTTGCTGGATCAGCCCCAGCATTTT. As protein: CASSEAPRGLLDQPQHF.

Concerning this clone: A read error may produce the germline difference seen at one junction end. The rearrangement joins TRBV7-9 to TRBJ1-2, with D perhaps TRBD1 (6 bases). The CDR3 loop spans 16 amino acids. Germline CDR1 and CDR2: SEHNR and FQNEAQ (reference sequence). For the CDR3, the DNA is TGTTCCAGCAGCTTAGAGGGACACGGGGCGTGGGGCGGCTACACCTTC. It specifies CSSSLEGHGAWGGYTF.

The chain has TRBV10-1 and TRBJ2-1, with TRBD2 identical over 11 bases. Germline V gives CDR1 WNHNN, CDR2 SYGVQD (reference sequence). Trimming at V came to 6 bases and at J to 3 bases, leaving 4 bases not matched to a gene. This CDR3 spans 15 amino acids. The CDR3 DNA reads TGCGCCAGCAGATCCCTAGCGGGAGGCTACAATGAGCAGTTCTTC. It is translated as CASRSLAGGYNEQFF.

This rearrangement joins TRBV30 to TRBJ1-3; D uncertain. Germline V gene data show CDR1 as GTSNPN and CDR2 as SVGIG (reference sequence). V dropped 0 bases and J dropped 2 bases, with 8 bases sitting between them. The length of the CDR3 is 14 residues. CDR3 sequence (DNA): TGTGCCTGGAGTGTTACAAATACTGGAAACACCATATATTTT. This translates into CAWSVTNTGNTIYF.

The chain uses TRBV2 and TRBJ2-2, with TRBD1 identical over 11 bases. The J segment lost 5 bases and the V segment lost 7 bases, leaving 6 bases of the junction unmatched. In germline, CDR1 is SNHLY, CDR2 FYNNEI. CDR3 length equals 15 residues. DNA for the CDR3: TGTGCCAGCAAGGGGACAGGGGGAATTACCGGGGAGCTGTTTTTT. Encoded protein: CASKGTGGITGELFF.

This clone showed up just a few times. The J gene is TRBJ1-5, the V gene TRBV4-2, with D uncertain. The germline V gene encodes CDR1 LGHNA and CDR2 YNFKEQ. Trimming removed 8 bases at V and 6 bases at J, with 5 bases between. This CDR3 is built from 10 residues. In DNA, the CDR3 is TGTGCCAGCCCCAGTCAGCCCCAGCATTTT. Translation: CASPSQPQHF.

This sequence joins TRBV27 and TRBJ2-5; the match to TRBD1 covers 9 bases. The CDR3 runs 14 residues. Germline assignment: CDR1 MNHEY and CDR2 SMNVEV (reference sequence). V lost 5 bases and J lost 10; bases outside the gene matches: 11. CDR3 sequence: CASSPGQGLGIQYF. The CDR3 DNA sequence: TGTGCCAGCAGTCCAGGACAGGGGTTAGGAATCCAGTACTTC.

This clone showed up just a few times. The chain couples TRBV27 to TRBJ2-2; 7 bases map to TRBD1. V lost 1 base to trimming and J lost 3 bases; unmatched junction nucleotides: 2. There are 15 residues in the CDR3. From germline, CDR1 is MNHEY and CDR2 SMNVEV (reference sequence). In DNA form, the CDR3 reads TGTGCCAGCAGTTTATTTCAGGGGGACACCGGGGAGCTGTTTTTT. Its protein is CASSLFQGDTGELFF.

This chain connects TRBV19 to TRBJ1-3; D perhaps matches TRBD1 (5 bases). Trimming shortened V by 0 bases and J by 2 bases, and 17 bases separated the two germline ends. Germline CDR1 reads LNHDA; CDR2 reads SQIVND (reference sequence). The length of the CDR3 is 18 residues. The CDR3 DNA follows: TGTGCCAGTAGTATAGATCTATTCGGGGGATCCGCTGGAAACACCATATATTTT. This codes for CASSIDLFGGSAGNTIYF.

This chain joins TRBV4-1 and TRBJ2-3; weak D call: TRBD1 (6 bases). Germline CDR1 reads MGHRA; CDR2 reads YSYEKL. CDR3 size: 11 residues. Trimming cost V 7 bases and J 11 bases, with 13 bases left between them. The CDR3 here is CASTEGRGQYF. Here the CDR3 DNA reads TGCGCCAGCACGGAAGGCAGGGGGCAGTATTTT.

The chain uses TRBV27 and TRBJ1-1; perhaps TRBD1 as D (5 bases). The CDR3 covers 14 residues. Trimming pared 4 bases from V and 4 bases from J, leaving 13 bases between. Germline CDR1 MNHEY, CDR2 SMNVEV (reference sequence). CDR3 DNA: TGTGCCAGCAGTTCCAGGGCAGATAGCACTGAAGCTTTCTTT. Protein product: CASSSRADSTEAFF.

The genes are TRBV7-9 and TRBJ1-5, with D hard to call. The CDR3 is 17 residues long. V lost 0 bases and J lost 5, with 17 bases in between. From germline, CDR1 is SEHNR and CDR2 FQNEAQ (reference sequence). The CDR3 reads CASSLAASPWPHQPQHF. CDR3 sequence (DNA): TGTGCCAGCAGCTTAGCAGCGTCACCCTGGCCTCATCAGCCCCAGCATTTT.

This clone was observed a single time. CDR3 coding DNA: TGTGCCAGTAGTATAGGAGGGGGCCGTGAAAAACTGTTTTTT. Amino acid sequence: CASSIGGGREKLFF. The genes are TRBV19 and TRBJ1-4; 7 bases are shared with TRBD1. CDR3 size: 14 residues. CDR1 LNHDA and CDR2 SQIVND come from the germline V gene (reference sequence). The J segment lost 7 bases and the V segment lost 1 base, leaving 3 bases of the junction unmatched.

The V call is TRBV5-1, the J call TRBJ1-2; TRBD1 matches 10 bases. The germline V gene encodes CDR1 SGHRS and CDR2 YFSETQ. Trimming cost V 4 bases and J 4 bases; bases outside gene matches: 4. The CDR3 is made up of 14 amino acids. In nucleotides, the CDR3 is TGCGCCAGCAGCCTCCGGACAGGGGGCTATGGCTACACCTTC. Its protein is CASSLRTGGYGYTF.

The chain has TRBV5-1 and TRBJ2-7, with D possibly TRBD1 on 6 matching bases. This CDR3 contains 14 residues. Trimming pared 0 bases from V and 4 bases from J, leaving 11 bases between. The germline CDR1 and CDR2 sequences are SGHRS and YFSETQ. The CDR3: CASSLAGELYEQYF. The CDR3 DNA sequence: TGCGCCAGCAGCTTGGCAGGGGAGCTTTACGAGCAGTACTTC.

J is TRBJ1-5 and V is TRBV7-2; no reliable D call. Trimming removed 1 base at V and 6 bases at J, with 10 bases between. The CDR3 is 14 amino acids. Germline V gene data show CDR1 as SGHTA and CDR2 as FQGNSA. DNA of the CDR3: TGTGCCAGCAGCTTAGGTGGGGAGCCTCAGCCCCAGCATTTT. Residues: CASSLGGEPQPQHF.